The 32 T cell receptor beta chains below come from one sample, sequenced in a study of blood T cell repertoires in COVID-19. The repertoire was sequenced with immunoSEQ multiplex PCR; TCRdb's copy has only in-frame clones and lacks some. Here the sample spans about 170,000 clones, over 65% being singletons. The sequenced material came from peripheral blood. These TCRs come from a man between 60 and 70 years old with acute or convalescent COVID-19.

The chain is built from TRBV24-1 and TRBJ2-7; tentative D call: TRBD1 (5 bases). The V gene lost 9 bases and the J gene lost 2 bases, with 22 bases spanning the gap. This CDR3 spans 16 amino acids. CDR1 KGHDR and CDR2 SFDVKD come from the germline V gene. CDR3 sequence (DNA): TGTGCCACCTATCTTGGGGCCCGCGGTGACGCCTACGAGCAGTACTTC. Its translation: CATYLGARGDAYEQYF.

J is TRBJ1-6 and V is TRBV18; no reliable D call. CDR1 and CDR2 (germline): KGHSH, LQKENI. This CDR3 comprises 16 residues. Trimming took off 3 bases at V and 0 bases at J, with 9 bases between the two ends. DNA of the CDR3: TGTGCCAGCTCACCGGAGTCTTACTCCTATAATTCACCCCTCCACTTT. It translates to CASSPESYSYNSPLHF.

The V gene is TRBV25-1, the J gene TRBJ2-1, with 8 bases fitting TRBD2. Trimming cost V 2 bases and J 6 bases; bases outside gene matches: 9. Germline V lookup: CDR1 MGHDK, CDR2 SYGVNS. The CDR3 sequence is 16 residues long. CDR3 in amino acids: CASSELVGGVINEQFF. For the CDR3, the DNA is TGTGCCAGCAGTGAACTGGTCGGGGGGGTCATCAATGAGCAGTTCTTC. The full variable domain, rest sourced from reference TRBV25-1 and TRBJ2-1, is EADIYQTPRYLVIGTGKKITLECSQTMGHDKMYWYQQDPGMELHLIHYSYGVNSTEKGDLSSESTVSRIRTEHFPLTLESARPSHTSQYLCASSELVGGVINEQFFGPGTRLTVL.

The gene calls are TRBV5-4 and TRBJ1-2; D is perhaps TRBD1 (5 bases). Trimming removed 2 bases from V and 3 bases from J, with 11 bases in between. Germline V gives CDR1 SGHNT, CDR2 YYREEE (reference sequence). This CDR3 spans 14 amino acids. As DNA, the CDR3 is TGTGCCAGCAGCTTCTTACAGGCAGACTATGGCTACACCTTC. Its protein product is CASSFLQADYGYTF. Looking up the rest from reference TRBV5-4 and TRBJ1-2 gives the full variable domain: ETGVTQSPTHLIKTRGQQVTLRCSSQSGHNTVSWYQQALGQGPQFIFQYYREEENGRGNFPPRFSGLQFPNYSSELNVNALELDDSALYLCASSFLQADYGYTFGSGTRLTVV.

This clone appeared a few times. The chain carries TRBV6-2 or TRBV6-3 and TRBJ1-5; no definite D call. The CDR3 covers 16 residues. Germline V CDR1 and CDR2: MNHEY, SVGEGT. The V and J ends lost 0 bases and 3 bases respectively, with 12 bases between them. The CDR3 coding sequence is TGTGCCAGCAGTTACTCCGGAGCCGGCGACAATCAGCCCCAGCATTTT. Its translation: CASSYSGAGDNQPQHF.

This clone was counted a single time. The gene calls are TRBV29-1 and TRBJ1-4; D is undetermined. Per the germline V gene, CDR1 is SQVTM and CDR2 is ANQGSEA. CDR3 length: 15 amino acids. Trimming removed 4 bases from V and 8 bases from J, with 20 bases in between. The CDR3 nucleotides read TGCAGCGTTGTGGAGACGGTAACTGTGACCGAAAAACTGTTTTTT. It encodes CSVVETVTVTEKLFF.

The chain employs TRBV12-2 and TRBJ2-1; whether TRBD2, the table's D call, matches the DNA was not checked. TRBV12-2 is classified as a pseudogene. The CDR3 totals 12 residues. The CDR3, as DNA: TGTGGGTCAAGCGGGGGATACGATGAGCAGTTCTTC. Amino acid sequence: CGSSGGYDEQFF.

The V call is TRBV7-2, the J call TRBJ1-5; a possible D gene is TRBD1 (5 bases). V was clipped by 2 bases and J by 2 bases, with 16 bases between them. The CDR3 extends over 17 amino acids. Germline CDR1 and CDR2: SGHTA and FQGNSA. The CDR3 region is CASSLMGGRGGNQPQHF. The CDR3 DNA reads as TGTGCCAGCAGCTTAATGGGGGGGAGAGGGGGCAATCAGCCCCAGCATTTT.

The CDR3 nucleotides read TGTGCCAGTAGTCCCCGTTCCAGGGGGCTTCATCAGCCCCAGCATTTT. Translating gives CASSPRSRGLHQPQHF. The rearrangement uses TRBV19 and TRBJ1-5; 8 bases line up with TRBD1. CDR1 LNHDA and CDR2 SQIVND come from the germline V gene (reference sequence). V shed 5 bases and J 5 bases; nucleotides not matched to a gene: 11. The CDR3 has 16 amino acids.

The V gene is TRBV7-3, the J gene TRBJ2-6, with D perhaps matching TRBD2 (7 bases). Germline lookup yields CDR1 SGHTA and CDR2 FQGTGA. V was pared by 5 bases and J by 4 bases, with 18 bases between. The CDR3 contains 17 residues. The CDR3 protein is CASSPGRGAAGANVLTF. The CDR3 nucleotides are TGTGCCAGCAGCCCCGGCCGGGGGGCGGCGGGGGCCAACGTCCTGACTTTC.

This chain links TRBV9 with TRBJ1-1; D remains unclear. This CDR3 spans 14 amino acids. Deletions cut 4 bases from V and 11 bases from J, with 21 bases between. Germline V gene lookup returns CDR1 SGDLS and CDR2 YYNGEE. Here the CDR3 DNA reads TGTGCCAGCAGCCCCGAATCGACGCCCCGAGGGGCTTTCTTT. Residues: CASSPESTPRGAFF.

The V gene is TRBV5-1, the J gene TRBJ2-7; perhaps TRBD1 as D (6 bases). V shed 0 bases and J shed 0 bases, with 10 bases lying between them. Germline values: CDR1 SGHRS, CDR2 YFSETQ. The CDR3 has 15 amino acids. Here the CDR3 reads CASSLGTALSYEQYF. The CDR3, as DNA: TGCGCCAGCAGCTTGGGGACAGCGCTCTCCTACGAGCAGTACTTC. Full variable domain (rest looked up from reference TRBV5-1 and TRBJ2-7): KAGVTQTPRYLIKTRGQQVTLSCSPISGHRSVSWYQQTPGQGLQFLFEYFSETQRNKGNFPGRFSGRQFSNSRSEMNVSTLELGDSALYLCASSLGTALSYEQYFGPGTRLTVT.

This clone was observed a handful of times. This chain joins TRBV9 and TRBJ2-7, with 8 bases identical to TRBD2. Germline CDR1 and CDR2: SGDLS and YYNGEE. Trimming at V came to 4 bases and at J to 6 bases, leaving 12 bases not matched to a gene. This CDR3 comprises 15 residues. This CDR3 reads CASSTSPGGGSEQYF. The CDR3 DNA sequence: TGTGCCAGCAGCACCTCTCCCGGGGGGGGATCCGAGCAGTACTTC.

The chain employs TRBV30 and TRBJ2-3, with D possibly TRBD2 on 5 matching bases. Between the trimmed V and J ends, which lost 2 bases and 4 bases, there was a span of 10 bases. The germline CDR1 and CDR2 sequences are GTSNPN and SVGIG (reference sequence). The CDR3 consists of 13 residues. The CDR3 nucleotides read TGTGCCTGGAGTCCATCCGGGGCAGATACGCAGTATTTT. It is translated as CAWSPSGADTQYF.

The gene calls are TRBV7-3 and TRBJ1-2; 11 bases are shared with TRBD1. J was trimmed by 8 bases and V by 3 bases; bases with no gene match: 5. CDR1 is SGHTA, CDR2 FQGTGA, per germline. The CDR3 extends over 14 amino acids. CDR3 sequence (DNA): TGTGCCAGCAGCTTTGGGACAGGGGGTGAGGGCTACACCTTC. Translated, it gives CASSFGTGGEGYTF.

The V and J genes are TRBV19 and TRBJ1-1; D remains unclear. The CDR3 has 17 residues. The V and J ends lost 5 bases and 1 base respectively, with 20 bases between them. CDR1 is LNHDA, CDR2 SQIVND, per germline (reference sequence). The CDR3 protein is CASSLSVRALGNTEAFF. In nucleotides, the CDR3 is TGTGCCAGTAGTCTAAGTGTGAGGGCCCTGGGGAACACTGAAGCTTTCTTT.

This clone was seen just once. V gene TRBV7-3 combines with J gene TRBJ2-3; a possible D gene is TRBD2 (6 bases). Trimming removed 2 bases at V and 6 bases at J, with 15 bases between. The V gene's germline CDR1 is SGHTA and CDR2 FQGTGA. The CDR3 has 15 amino acids. CDR3 protein: CASSLVWGDVDTQYF. CDR3 DNA: TGTGCCAGCAGCTTAGTGTGGGGGGATGTGGATACGCAGTATTTT. Using reference TRBV7-3 and TRBJ2-3 for the parts outside the CDR3, the full variable domain is GAGVSQTPSNKVTEKGKYVELRCDPISGHTALYWYRQSLGQGPEFLIYFQGTGAADDSGLPNDRFFAVRPEGSVSTLKIQRTERGDSAVYLCASSLVWGDVDTQYFGPGTRLTVL.

The V and J genes are TRBV6-2 or TRBV6-3 and TRBJ1-6; 7 bases fit TRBD1. CDR1 is MNHEY, CDR2 SVGEGT, per germline. J lost 10 bases, V lost 4 bases, and 13 bases had no gene match. The CDR3 consists of 16 residues. CDR3 nucleotides: TGTGCCAGCAGTTCCCCAGACAGGGCCTCCTCGTCACCCCTCCACTTT. Residues: CASSSPDRASSSPLHF.

The V and J genes are TRBV19 and TRBJ1-2; tentative D call: TRBD1 (5 bases). This CDR3 contains 17 residues. V lost 5 bases, J lost 3 bases, and 22 bases lay in between. CDR1 and CDR2 (germline): LNHDA, SQIVND (reference sequence). Written as DNA, the CDR3 is TGTGCCAGTAGTGTCGTGCGGACACTACCTTCTTACTATGGCTACACCTTC. Translated, it gives CASSVVRTLPSYYGYTF.

The sample holds a few counts of this clone. Relative to the germline gene, one junction end is altered; a read error may explain this. V and J are TRBV7-7 and TRBJ2-7; 7 bases match TRBD2. The CDR3 consists of 14 residues. The germline gives CDR1 SSHAT, CDR2 FNYEAQ (reference sequence). CDR3 residues: CASSRGREGYEQYF. In DNA, the CDR3 is TGTGCTAGCAGTCGGGGAAGGGAGGGCTACGAGCAGTACTTC.

The chain employs TRBV6-5 and TRBJ1-2; 7 bases line up with TRBD1. The CDR3 length is 12 residues. The germline gives CDR1 MNHEY, CDR2 SVGAGI. V trimming: 6 bases; J trimming: 7 bases; junction bases outside the gene matches: 5. The CDR3 is CASSDRVGGYTF. DNA for the CDR3: TGTGCCAGCAGCGACAGGGTGGGTGGCTACACCTTC.

The chain uses TRBV9 and TRBJ2-3, with a tentative D call TRBD2 (5 bases). Germline V CDR1 and CDR2: SGDLS, YYNGEE. This CDR3 is built from 16 residues. Trimming shortened V by 0 bases and J by 3 bases, and 14 bases separated the two germline ends. The CDR3 DNA is TGTGCCAGCAGCGTAGACGGGCTAGCAGAGACAGATACGCAGTATTTT. This sequence encodes CASSVDGLAETDTQYF.

The chain links TRBV7-3 to TRBJ1-6; 9 bases line up with TRBD1. The CDR3 covers 14 residues. Germline CDR1 and CDR2: SGHTA and FQGTGA. Unmatched junction bases numbered 3, after V lost 5 bases and J lost 7 bases. The CDR3 loop is CASSRTGENSPLHF. The CDR3, as DNA: TGTGCCAGCAGCCGGACAGGGGAAAATTCACCCCTCCACTTT.

The rearrangement links TRBV29-1 to TRBJ2-3, with 8 bases aligning to TRBD1. Germline-derived CDR1 and CDR2 are SQVTM and ANQGSEA. This CDR3 region has 13 residues. With V trimmed by 3 bases and J by 3 bases, 2 bases remained unmatched. The DNA of the CDR3 is TGCAGCGTTGAGGGACAGGAGACAGATACGCAGTATTTT. Protein sequence: CSVEGQETDTQYF.

This clone was counted a single time. This chain connects TRBV24-1 to TRBJ1-1; no clear D gene. CDR3 size: 17 residues. Trimming took 3 bases from V and 1 from J, leaving 17 bases between them. CDR1 is KGHDR, CDR2 SFDVKD, per germline. CDR3 sequence (DNA): TGTGCCACCAGTGATCCCTCCGACAAACATGGGAACACTGAAGCTTTCTTT. It translates to CATSDPSDKHGNTEAFF.

The rearrangement links TRBV9 to TRBJ2-3; 8 bases are a match to TRBD2. V was pared by 4 bases and J by 4 bases, with 11 bases of the junction left unmatched. Germline loops: CDR1 SGDLS, CDR2 YYNGEE. This CDR3 comprises 16 residues. DNA for the CDR3: TGTGCCAGCAGCCCGTTTGGGCGGGGGGCCGCAGATACGCAGTATTTT. Translating it yields CASSPFGRGAADTQYF.

The chain combines TRBV5-4 with TRBJ1-2; TRBD1 aligns across 8 bases. CDR1 and CDR2 from the germline V gene are SGHNT and YYREEE (reference sequence). The trim removed 4 bases at V and 9 bases at J, leaving 8 bases unmatched. This CDR3 contains 13 residues. For the CDR3, the DNA is TGTGCCAGCAGCCATAGGACAGGGACAAGCTACACCTTC. Amino acids: CASSHRTGTSYTF.

In DNA, the CDR3 is TGCAGCGAATCGAGAGGAACAAGTATTCTAGATACGCAGTATTTT. It codes for CSESRGTSILDTQYF. This chain links TRBV29-1 with TRBJ2-3; D remains unclear. The germline V gene has CDR1 SQVTM and CDR2 ANQGSEA. With 7 bases removed from V and 5 bases from J, the gap between germline ends came to 22 bases. The CDR3 loop spans 15 amino acids.

This chain joins TRBV3-1 (or the pseudogene TRBV3-2) and TRBJ2-2, with 7 bases that match TRBD2. J was trimmed by 4 bases and V by 0 bases; bases with no gene match: 5. Germline CDR1 and CDR2: LGHDT and YNNKEL (reference sequence). The CDR3 is 16 amino acids. CDR3 protein: CASSQDGREGTGELFF. As DNA, the CDR3 is TGTGCCAGCAGCCAAGATGGGAGGGAAGGCACCGGGGAGCTGTTTTTT.

With regard to this clone: The junction differs from germline at one of its ends, possibly a read error. The rearrangement links TRBV6-1 to TRBJ2-1, with D perhaps matching TRBD2 (5 bases). In germline, CDR1 is MNHNS, CDR2 SASEGT. The length of the CDR3 is 14 residues. As DNA, the CDR3 is TGTGCCAGCAGTGAAACCGAGGGAATAAATCGTCAGATCTTC. Its protein product is CASSETEGINRQIF.

This clone has only a few counts. V usage is TRBV19 and J usage is TRBJ2-4, with no clear D. V dropped 5 bases and J dropped 3 bases, with 20 bases sitting between them. Germline V gene lookup returns CDR1 LNHDA and CDR2 SQIVND (reference sequence). The CDR3 is 17 amino acids. The CDR3 coding sequence is TGTGCCAGTAGTGCCCAAACTTCAAATTTAGACAAAAACATTCAGTACTTC. Amino acids: CASSAQTSNLDKNIQYF.

V is TRBV9 and J is TRBJ2-2; D may be TRBD1 (8 bases). Trimming cost V 0 bases and J 6 bases, with 21 bases left between them. CDR1 and CDR2 (germline): SGDLS, YYNGEE. The CDR3 contains 18 residues. For the CDR3, the DNA is TGTGCCAGCAGCGTAGCAATTCTCGACAGGGGAGGGTCCGGGGAGCTGTTTTTT. Translating gives CASSVAILDRGGSGELFF.